The source of this TCR beta chain is a study of T cells in Graves' hyperthyroidism and ophthalmopathy. The study's findings and limits: In blood, most of the thyroid clonotypes expanded above 0.001 were also present. Using 13 V-J features, a model discriminated ophthalmopathy from stable hyperthyroidism.

This CDR3 is built from 16 residues. Germline V gives CDR1 LGHNA, CDR2 YSLEER. The V and J ends lost 3 bases and 2 bases, in that order; junction bases with no gene match: 4. Ophthalmopathy cases scored 3 or more on the Clinical Activity Score and 4 or more on NOSPECS grade, with duration below 3 months. Reasons for excluding patients were uncontrolled infection, other autoimmune disease, pregnancy or lactation. Using RNA transcripts as the source, TCR beta CDR3 regions were amplified. The HTBI primer set drove a first-round RT-PCR of the TCR CDR3. TCRdb re-called the multiplex PCR reads through MiXCR, storing one row per CDR3 protein. The sample records fewer than 450,000 distinct CDR3 sequences, more than 13% being singletons. Comments on this clonotype: Its specificity is unknown.

The chain is built from TRBV4-3 and TRBJ1-5, with 10 bases fitting TRBD1. This receptor was taken from a man aged 50 to 60 with Graves' ophthalmopathy. Sequenced input: blood. DNA for the CDR3: TGCGCCAGCAGCCACCTGGGGACAGGGGGCAATCAGCCCCAGCATTTT. Encoded protein: CASSHLGTGGNQPQHF.